Listed below are T cell receptor beta chains from one sample, sequenced in a study of blood T cell repertoires in COVID-19. Libraries were prepared by immunoSEQ multiplex PCR; TCRdb keeps only in-frame clonotypes and omits some of them. In the table there are 200,000 to 250,000 clones, roughly four fifths of which are singletons. Sequences were obtained from PBMCs or T cells enriched from blood (not recorded which). All receptors come from a woman aged 40 to 50 who had been exposed to COVID-19. Each CDR3 is given with its conserved first and last residue. Each record gives: V gene, J gene, clone size, D gene, CDR3 protein, CDR3 DNA. The D gene is left open where the match is weak. A clone size is listed for some rows: how often the clone was seen (once, few, many), or a class if it is expanded.

V: TRBV13; J: TRBJ1-1; size: NA; D: TRBD1; CDR3: CASSPRADRGAFF; DNA: TGTGCCAGCAGCCCCCGTGCCGACAGGGGAGCTTTCTTT
V: TRBV7-9; J: TRBJ1-1; size: NA; D: NA; CDR3: CASSLGEGGKSTEAFF; DNA: TGTGCCAGCAGCTTAGGGGAGGGGGGTAAGAGCACTGAAGCTTTCTTT
V: TRBV5-1; J: TRBJ2-1; size: NA; D: NA; CDR3: CASSLETYNEQFF; DNA: TGCGCCAGCAGCTTAGAAACTTACAATGAGCAGTTCTTC
V: TRBV5-1; J: TRBJ1-1; size: NA; D: TRBD1; CDR3: CASSLTGQANPEAEAFF; DNA: TGCGCCAGCAGCTTGACCGGACAGGCCAATCCCGAAGCTGAAGCTTTCTTT
V: TRBV2; J: TRBJ1-5; size: NA; D: NA; CDR3: CASSEARTNQPQHF; DNA: TGTGCCAGCAGTGAAGCTCGCACAAATCAGCCCCAGCATTTT
V: TRBV12-5; J: TRBJ2-3; size: once; D: NA; CDR3: CASGPTAFSDTQYF; DNA: TGTGCTAGTGGTCCGACTGCATTCTCAGATACGCAGTATTTT
V: TRBV30; J: TRBJ1-5; size: NA; D: NA; CDR3: CAYPGSQPQHF; DNA: TGTGCCTACCCCGGGAGTCAGCCCCAGCATTTT
V: TRBV7-2; J: TRBJ1-1; size: once; D: NA; CDR3: CASSTLGLNTEAFF; DNA: TGTGCCAGCAGCACTCTGGGCCTGAACACTGAAGCTTTCTTT
V: TRBV19; J: TRBJ2-7; size: NA; D: TRBD1; CDR3: CASSRDTGTGTYEQYF; DNA: TGTGCCAGTAGTAGGGATACCGGGACAGGGACCTACGAGCAGTACTTC
V: TRBV5-1; J: TRBJ2-3; size: NA; D: NA; CDR3: CASSLAAAGNTDTQYF; DNA: TGCGCCAGCAGCTTGGCCGCGGCGGGGAACACAGATACGCAGTATTTT
V: TRBV2; J: TRBJ2-7; size: NA; D: TRBD1; CDR3: CASNGQGARDYEQYF; DNA: TGTGCCAGCAACGGACAGGGGGCTCGGGACTACGAGCAGTACTTC
V: TRBV11-2; J: TRBJ1-4; size: NA; D: TRBD1; CDR3: CASSGQVLRLFF; DNA: TGTGCCAGCAGTGGACAGGTCCTTCGACTGTTTTTT
V: TRBV11-2; J: TRBJ2-2; size: NA; D: TRBD1; CDR3: CASSGFKGTGRRTGELFF; DNA: TGTGCCAGCAGCGGGTTCAAAGGGACAGGGCGACGGACCGGGGAGCTGTTTTTT
V: TRBV9; J: TRBJ2-7; size: NA; D: NA; CDR3: CASSVGGGAMYEQYF; DNA: TGTGCCAGCAGCGTAGGAGGGGGGGCGATGTACGAGCAGTACTTC
V: TRBV12-3/TRBV12-4; J: TRBJ1-1; size: few; D: NA; CDR3: CASSLQGNTEAFF; DNA: TGTGCCAGCAGTTTGCAGGGGAACACTGAAGCTTTCTTT
V: TRBV19; J: TRBJ1-2; size: NA; D: TRBD1; CDR3: CASSWTGTGIYGYTF; DNA: TGTGCCAGTAGTTGGACCGGGACAGGGATCTATGGCTACACCTTC
V: TRBV2; J: TRBJ2-5; size: NA; D: TRBD1; CDR3: CASSDASPGQGAYNGETQYF; DNA: TGTGCCAGCAGTGATGCCTCACCTGGACAGGGCGCTTATAACGGGGAGACCCAGTACTTC
V: TRBV7-9; J: TRBJ2-3; size: NA; D: NA; CDR3: CASSPKGESREADTQYF; DNA: TGTGCCAGCAGTCCCAAAGGGGAAAGTCGAGAAGCAGATACGCAGTATTTT
V: TRBV7-9; J: TRBJ2-2; size: NA; D: TRBD1; CDR3: CASSNSDRVAGELFF; DNA: TGTGCCAGCAGCAACTCTGACAGGGTAGCCGGGGAGCTGTTTTTT
V: TRBV9; J: TRBJ2-1; size: NA; D: TRBD2; CDR3: CASSPVQRGPSDEQFF; DNA: TGTGCCAGCAGCCCTGTCCAGCGGGGGCCGTCGGATGAGCAGTTCTTC
V: TRBV3-1/TRBV3-2; J: TRBJ1-2; size: NA; D: NA; CDR3: CASSQRQLSLNYGYTF; DNA: TGTGCCAGCAGCCAAAGACAGCTCTCCCTTAACTATGGCTACACCTTC
V: TRBV7-9; J: TRBJ2-7; size: NA; D: TRBD2; CDR3: CASSSPGTSYEQYF; DNA: TGTGCCAGCAGCTCCCCCGGGACTAGCTACGAGCAGTACTTC
V: TRBV11-2; J: TRBJ1-3; size: NA; D: TRBD1; CDR3: CASSSPTGGGNTIYF; DNA: TGTGCCAGCAGCTCCCCGACAGGGGGAGGAAACACCATATATTTT
V: TRBV11-2; J: TRBJ1-3; size: NA; D: NA; CDR3: CASSRGLTSGNTIYF; DNA: TGTGCCAGCAGCCGAGGGCTCACCTCTGGAAACACCATATATTTT
V: TRBV27; J: TRBJ1-1; size: NA; D: NA; CDR3: CASSLYDRSREAFF; DNA: TGTGCCAGCAGTTTATATGACAGGTCCAGAGAAGCTTTCTTT
V: TRBV18; J: TRBJ2-5; size: many; D: TRBD1; CDR3: CASSYRGLLQETQYF; DNA: TGTGCCAGCTCTTACAGGGGGCTCCTCCAAGAGACCCAGTACTTC
V: TRBV2; J: TRBJ2-7; size: NA; D: NA; CDR3: CASKTGAPSYEQYF; DNA: TGTGCCAGCAAAACAGGAGCCCCTTCCTACGAGCAGTACTTC
V: TRBV7-9; J: TRBJ2-5; size: NA; D: NA; CDR3: CASSSSLPTQYF; DNA: TGTGCCAGCAGTAGTTCACTCCCGACCCAGTACTTC